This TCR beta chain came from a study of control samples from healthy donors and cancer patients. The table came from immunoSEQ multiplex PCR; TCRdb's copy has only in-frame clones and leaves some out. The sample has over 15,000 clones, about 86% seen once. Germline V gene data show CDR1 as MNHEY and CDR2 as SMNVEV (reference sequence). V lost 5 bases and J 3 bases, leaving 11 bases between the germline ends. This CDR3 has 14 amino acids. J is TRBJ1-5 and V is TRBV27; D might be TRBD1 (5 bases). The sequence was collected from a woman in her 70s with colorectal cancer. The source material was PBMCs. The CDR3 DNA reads TGTGCCAGCAGTCTAACAGGTTTCAATCAGCCCCAGCATTTT. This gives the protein CASSLTGFNQPQHF.